Listed here are 13 T cell receptor beta chains from one sample, sequenced in a study of blood T cell repertoires in COVID-19. Libraries were prepared by immunoSEQ multiplex PCR; TCRdb keeps only in-frame clonotypes and omits some of them. This sample carries about 400,000 clones, about 85% of them seen once, and the ten largest clones take roughly 2%. Material for sequencing was PBMCs or T cells enriched from blood (not recorded which). Receptors were obtained from a woman under 30 with acute COVID-19.

In nucleotides, the CDR3 is TGTGCCAGCAGTTACGGAACGCGGGAGAGTTGGGACTACGAGCAGTACTTC. It translates to CASSYGTRESWDYEQYF. V gene TRBV28 combines with J gene TRBJ2-7; 7 bases line up with TRBD2. V lost 4 bases to trimming and J lost 3 bases; unmatched junction nucleotides: 15. The germline V gene has CDR1 MDHEN and CDR2 SYDVKM. There are 17 residues in the CDR3.

V usage is TRBV5-1 and J usage is TRBJ1-3; tentatively, D is TRBD1 (5 bases). The CDR3 has 13 residues. The ends were cut back, 3 bases at V and 14 bases at J, with 18 bases in the middle. Germline V gene data show CDR1 as SGHRS and CDR2 as YFSETQ. The DNA of the CDR3 is TGCGCCAGCAGCTCACAGGAAGGGACTCCCCTATATTTT. Protein sequence: CASSSQEGTPLYF.

The chain carries TRBV11-2 and TRBJ2-1; 10 bases agree with TRBD2. V gave up 3 bases and J gave up 7 bases; unmatched junction bases: 3. Germline V gene sequence: CDR1 SGHAT, CDR2 FQNNGV. CDR3 length equals 14 residues. The CDR3 DNA sequence: TGTGCCAGCAGCTTGGGACTAGCGAGTAATGAGCAGTTCTTC. Amino acid sequence: CASSLGLASNEQFF.

The V and J genes are TRBV2 and TRBJ1-5, with no clear D. CDR1 is SNHLY and CDR2 is FYNNEI in the germline V gene. The V end was cut by 0 bases, the J end by 4 bases, with 10 bases between. The CDR3 is made up of 15 amino acids. In nucleotides, the CDR3 is TGTGCCAGCAGTGAAGCGCTTCGGGGAAATCAGCCCCAGCATTTT. Its translation: CASSEALRGNQPQHF.

The J gene is TRBJ1-1, the V gene TRBV27; 8 bases fit TRBD1. V shed 3 bases and J 5 bases; nucleotides not matched to a gene: 5. Germline CDR1 reads MNHEY; CDR2 reads SMNVEV (reference sequence). The CDR3 has 14 residues. CDR3 nucleotide sequence: TGTGCCAGCAGTTTTGTGGACAGGGATACTGAAGCTTTCTTT. It is translated as CASSFVDRDTEAFF.

The CDR3 is CSASPVAGANWNEQFF. For the CDR3, the DNA is TGCAGTGCTAGTCCGGTAGCGGGGGCTAATTGGAATGAGCAGTTCTTC. The gene calls are TRBV20-1 and TRBJ2-1; 9 bases are shared with TRBD2. Per germline, CDR1 DFQATT and CDR2 SNEGSKA (reference sequence). J gave up 7 bases and V 3 bases, and 13 bases lay outside the gene matches. CDR3 length equals 16 residues.

V and J are TRBV18 and TRBJ2-2; D perhaps matches TRBD2 (6 bases). Germline assignment: CDR1 KGHSH and CDR2 LQKENI. V gave up 0 bases and J gave up 4 bases, with 12 bases separating them. The CDR3 length is 16 residues. In DNA form, the CDR3 reads TGTGCCAGCTCACCACCTGGGCAGGGAGGCACCGGGGAGCTGTTTTTT. It is translated as CASSPPGQGGTGELFF.

This chain links TRBV7-9 with TRBJ1-3; D gene unclear. V was clipped by 8 bases and J by 1 base, with 6 bases between them. This CDR3 has 12 amino acids. CDR1 and CDR2 from the germline V gene are SEHNR and FQNEAQ (reference sequence). CDR3 DNA: TGTGCCAGCGAGGAGTCTGGAAACACCATATATTTT. This gives the protein CASEESGNTIYF. The variable domain in full, with the rest retrieved from reference TRBV7-9 and TRBJ1-3, is DTGVSQNPRHKITKRGQNVTFRCDPISEHNRLYWYRQTLGQGPEFLTYFQNEAQLEKSRLLSDRFSAERPKGSFSTLEIQRTEQGDSAMYLCASEESGNTIYFGEGSWLTVV.

In its sample, this clone was seen a few times. The J gene is TRBJ1-1, the V gene TRBV18; weak D call: TRBD1 (5 bases). The CDR3 loop spans 13 amino acids. The germline CDR1 and CDR2 sequences are KGHSH and LQKENI. Trimming pared 5 bases from V and 1 base from J, leaving 8 bases between. The CDR3 region is CASSIQGNTEAFF. The CDR3 nucleotides read TGTGCCAGCTCAATCCAGGGGAACACTGAAGCTTTCTTT.

DNA of the CDR3: TGTGCCACCACCCAGGACAGATATGGCTACACCTTC. Protein sequence: CATTQDRYGYTF. The chain carries TRBV15 and TRBJ1-2, with D maybe TRBD1 (6 bases). The V and J ends lost 7 bases and 5 bases respectively, with 11 bases between them. This CDR3 spans 12 amino acids. In germline, CDR1 is LNHNV, CDR2 YYDKDF (reference sequence).

The genes are TRBV4-1 and TRBJ2-1; 9 nucleotides line up with TRBD1. This CDR3 is 13 amino acids long. With 1 base clipped from V and 8 bases from J, the junction kept 0 bases outside the gene matches. The germline V gene has CDR1 MGHRA and CDR2 YSYEKL. As DNA, the CDR3 is TGCGCCAGCAGCCAAGGACAGGGGGATGAGCAGTTCTTC. Its protein is CASSQGQGDEQFF.

The chain recombines TRBV27 with TRBJ1-2, with 8 bases that match TRBD1. The ends lost 3 bases at V and 8 bases at J; junction bases unmatched: 5. The length of the CDR3 is 13 residues. Germline V lookup: CDR1 MNHEY, CDR2 SMNVEV (reference sequence). The CDR3 DNA reads as TGTGCCAGCAGTTTGTCAGGGGGCCGAGGCTACACCTTC. Protein sequence: CASSLSGGRGYTF.

The J gene is TRBJ1-6, the V gene TRBV14; weak D call: TRBD1 (6 bases). This CDR3 is 15 amino acids long. V lost 3 bases and J 7 bases, leaving 13 bases between the germline ends. CDR1 SGHDN and CDR2 FVKESK come from the germline V gene. CDR3 loop: CASSHAVQGNSPLHF. As DNA, the CDR3 is TGTGCCAGCAGCCATGCGGTCCAGGGGAATTCACCCCTCCACTTT. The full variable domain, completed using reference TRBV14 and TRBJ1-6, is EAGVTQFPSHSVIEKGQTVTLRCDPISGHDNLYWYRRVMGKEIKFLLHFVKESKQDESGMPNNRFLAERTGGTYSTLKVQPAELEDSGVYFCASSHAVQGNSPLHFGNGTRLTVT.